The 20 T cell receptor beta chains below come from one sample, sequenced in a study of T cells after yellow fever vaccination. Each CDR3 protein gets one entry after TCRdb re-called the 5' RACE reads with MiXCR. The sample includes 200,000 to 300,000 distinct CDR3 sequences, around 3.5% of them seen just once. The source material was PBMCs, sampled 15 days after the yellow fever booster vaccination. These receptors came from a young man who received the YFV17D yellow fever vaccine.

This clonotype was observed at least ten times. The chain combines TRBV5-6 with TRBJ2-3; no clear D gene. The V and J ends lost 0 bases and 6 bases respectively, with 8 bases between them. CDR3 length: 13 amino acids. CDR1 SGHDT and CDR2 YYEEEE come from the germline V gene. The CDR3 here is CASSLANEDTQYF. The DNA of the CDR3 is TGTGCCAGCAGCTTGGCCAATGAGGATACGCAGTATTTT.

This clonotype was detected many times. The chain uses TRBV7-2 and TRBJ1-4; D remains unclear. The CDR3 spans 15 residues. V lost 2 bases, J lost 0 bases, and 7 bases lay in between. CDR1 is SGHTA and CDR2 is FQGNSA in the germline V gene. In DNA, the CDR3 is TGTGCCAGCAGCTTATTTGGGACAACTAATGAAAAACTGTTTTTT. Translating it yields CASSLFGTTNEKLFF.

This clonotype appeared a few times. V is TRBV23-1 and J is TRBJ2-3; 7 bases fit TRBD2. TRBV23-1 is classed as an ORF, of uncertain function. The CDR3 spans 17 residues. V dropped 4 bases and J dropped 5; count of bases not matched to a gene: 15. The CDR3 is CASSRRFLTSDRDTQYF. CDR3 nucleotide sequence: TGCGCCAGCAGTCGGAGATTTCTTACTAGCGACAGAGATACGCAGTATTTT.

Notes on this clonotype: This sequence may be a read error, since a much larger clone differs from it by one base. This rearrangement joins TRBV19 to TRBJ2-2; 10 bases align to TRBD1. V shed 8 bases and J 3 bases; nucleotides not matched to a gene: 12. The germline CDR1 and CDR2 sequences are LNHDA and SQIVND (reference sequence). The CDR3 extends over 17 amino acids. The DNA for the CDR3 is TGTGCCAGTTGTAGGGGACAGGGGAGGCTCGACACCGGGGAGCTGTTTTTT. This codes for CASCRGQGRLDTGELFF.

Ten or more counts support this clonotype. The V and J genes are TRBV25-1 and TRBJ2-7, with D possibly called TRBD1 or TRBD2 (5 bases each). V was pared by 6 bases and J by 2 bases, with 14 bases between. The CDR3 sequence is 14 residues long. Germline lookup yields CDR1 MGHDK and CDR2 SYGVNS. The CDR3 DNA reads as TGTGCCAGCAGCCGGGACCGGGGAACCTACGAGCAGTACTTC. Translated, it gives CASSRDRGTYEQYF.

This clonotype has ten or more counts. The chain has TRBV10-3 and TRBJ2-3, with D uncertain. Germline V gives CDR1 ENHRY, CDR2 SYGVKD. Trimming removed 4 bases from V and 1 base from J, with 3 bases in between. The CDR3 has 12 amino acids. The CDR3 DNA sequence: TGTGCCATCAGTGGAGGCACAGATACGCAGTATTTT. Its translation: CAISGGTDTQYF.

This clonotype was seen ten or more times. The chain joins TRBV12-3 or TRBV12-4 to TRBJ2-5; D may be TRBD1 or TRBD2 (6 bases each). Trimming left V 7 bases short and J 5 bases short, with 14 bases between. The CDR3 contains 13 residues. CDR3 in amino acids: CASNDQGGETQYF. The CDR3, as DNA: TGTGCCAGCAACGACCAAGGGGGGGAGACCCAGTACTTC.

This clonotype has at least ten counts. The chain links TRBV5-6 to TRBJ2-7; TRBD1 or TRBD2 may be the D gene (6 bases each). Trimming shortened V by 4 bases and J by 5 bases, and 19 bases separated the two germline ends. CDR1 SGHDT and CDR2 YYEEEE come from the germline V gene. The CDR3 covers 15 residues. The chain's CDR3 is CASSAGGVGAHEQYV. As DNA, the CDR3 is TGTGCCAGCAGCGCCGGAGGGGTGGGGGCTCACGAGCAGTACGTC.

This clonotype was seen repeatedly, ten times or more. The chain is built from TRBV13 and TRBJ2-2; D gene uncertain. This CDR3 has 16 amino acids. Trimming stripped 3 bases from V and 4 bases from J, with 15 bases between. Per germline, CDR1 PRHDT and CDR2 FYEKMQ (reference sequence). CDR3 protein: CASSLMIADFTGELFF. CDR3 DNA sequence: TGTGCCAGCAGCTTGATGATAGCAGACTTCACCGGGGAGCTGTTTTTT.

This clonotype was picked up many times. The J gene is TRBJ1-5, the V gene TRBV12-3 or TRBV12-4; 9 positions match TRBD1. Losses at the gene ends were 7 bases for V and 7 bases for J; bases not matched to a gene: 11. CDR3 length equals 15 residues. The chain's CDR3 is CASTSGTGGVQPQHF. The CDR3 DNA reads TGTGCCAGCACCTCTGGAACAGGGGGCGTGCAGCCCCAGCATTTT.

This clonotype came up many times. The V and J genes are TRBV7-2 and TRBJ1-1; D call uncertain. Trimming removed 4 bases at V and 4 bases at J, with 10 bases between. The CDR3 is made up of 13 amino acids. The germline CDR1 and CDR2 sequences are SGHTA and FQGNSA. CDR3 in DNA: TGTGCCAGCAGCTCCGTGCGGGCCACTGAAGCTTTCTTT. Translation gives CASSSVRATEAFF.

The table lists this clonotype with a few counts. The chain couples TRBV4-1 to TRBJ2-6; weak D call: TRBD2 (6 bases). Trimming shortened V by 1 base and J by 0 bases, and 10 bases separated the two germline ends. There are 17 residues in the CDR3. The germline gives CDR1 MGHRA, CDR2 YSYEKL. CDR3 protein: CASSQGAGSSGANVLTF. Written as DNA, the CDR3 is TGCGCCAGCAGCCAAGGGGCCGGGAGCTCTGGGGCCAACGTCCTGACTTTC.

This clonotype was detected only a few times. The V gene is TRBV7-9, the J gene TRBJ1-1; 8 positions agree with TRBD1. With V trimmed by 2 bases and J by 4 bases, 6 bases remained unmatched. Germline lookup yields CDR1 SEHNR and CDR2 FQNEAQ (reference sequence). This CDR3 contains 15 residues. The CDR3, as DNA: TGTGCCAGCAGCTTAATCTCAGGGGGCGGCACTGAAGCTTTCTTT. This gives the protein CASSLISGGGTEAFF.

This clonotype was seen at least ten times. The rearrangement uses TRBV7-9 and TRBJ1-5; no clear D gene. Trimming took 1 base from V and 15 from J, leaving 19 bases between them. This CDR3 contains 14 residues. CDR1 and CDR2 from the germline V gene are SEHNR and FQNEAQ (reference sequence). CDR3 DNA sequence: TGTGCCAGCAGCTTAGATGGATTTCAATCAATACGGCATTTT. Translated, it gives CASSLDGFQSIRHF.

At least ten counts were recorded for this clonotype. CDR3 sequence: CASETGSTDTQYF. The CDR3 bases are TGTGCCAGCGAGACAGGGAGCACAGATACGCAGTATTTT. The chain links TRBV6-2 or TRBV6-3 to TRBJ2-3; TRBD1 agrees at 7 bases. V gave up 8 bases and J gave up 0 bases; unmatched junction bases: 2. Looked up from germline, CDR1 is MNHEY and CDR2 is SVGEGT. The CDR3 is made up of 13 amino acids.

This clonotype was counted many times. This chain uses TRBV6-5 with TRBJ2-1; D is unresolved. The CDR3 extends over 18 amino acids. Germline loops: CDR1 MNHEY, CDR2 SVGAGI. V was pared by 0 bases and J by 4 bases, with 19 bases between. As DNA, the CDR3 is TGTGCCAGCAGTTACTCGACGGCGCCTGGAAGTTCTTACAATGAGCAGTTCTTC. This sequence encodes CASSYSTAPGSSYNEQFF.

This clonotype was observed at least ten times. The chain couples TRBV12-3 or TRBV12-4 to TRBJ1-1, with D uncertain. The germline V and J ends were trimmed by 8 bases and 11 bases, with 24 bases remaining between them. CDR3 length: 14 amino acids. The CDR3 is CASSLYDPGVVAFF. The CDR3 DNA reads TGTGCCAGCTCTCTTTACGACCCAGGCGTAGTTGCTTTCTTT.

The table lists this clonotype with many counts. The chain recombines TRBV7-8 with TRBJ1-5; D remains ambiguous. The germline CDR1 and CDR2 sequences are SGHVS and FQNEAQ. The CDR3 extends over 16 amino acids. With 5 bases removed from V and 7 bases from J, the gap between germline ends came to 21 bases. The CDR3 loop is CASSPGAGMEIQPQHF. CDR3 coding DNA: TGTGCCAGCAGCCCGGGCGCGGGGATGGAGATACAGCCCCAGCATTTT.

This clonotype was seen only a few times. This chain joins TRBV7-6 and TRBJ2-2; D perhaps matches TRBD1 (6 bases). Germline lookup yields CDR1 SGHVS and CDR2 FNYEAQ. The CDR3 is 18 residues long. V was pared by 7 bases and J by 1 base, with 22 bases between. The CDR3 loop is CASKLGVRGGENTGELFF. The CDR3 DNA sequence: TGTGCCAGCAAATTAGGCGTTAGAGGGGGAGAGAACACCGGGGAGCTGTTTTTT. The full variable domain, in which reference TRBV7-6 and TRBJ2-2 provide the parts outside the CDR3, is GAGVSQSPRYKVTKRGQDVALRCDPISGHVSLYWYRQALGQGPEFLTYFNYEAQQDKSGLPNDRFSAERPEGSISTLTIQRTEQRDSAMYRCASKLGVRGGENTGELFFGEGSRLTVL.

This clonotype showed up many times. The V and J genes are TRBV5-4 and TRBJ2-5; tentative D call: TRBD2 (5 bases). CDR1 is SGHNT, CDR2 YYREEE, per germline (reference sequence). V gave up 0 bases and J gave up 7 bases, with 13 bases separating them. CDR3 size: 14 residues. The DNA for the CDR3 is TGTGCCAGCAGCTTGGCGGCGCTAGCCGGGACCCAGTACTTC. Its translation is CASSLAALAGTQYF.